Listed below are T cell receptor beta chains from one sample, sequenced in a study of chemoradiotherapy in HPV16-positive cancers. The repertoire was sequenced with immunoSEQ multiplex PCR; TCRdb's copy has only in-frame clones and lacks some. The data contain 15,000 to 20,000 clones, roughly two thirds of them seen just once; the ten biggest clones take up roughly 8%. Sequenced material: tumor tissue, taken from a patient who underwent chemoradiotherapy. The source of these receptors is a human donor with HPV-associated anogenital cancer. Each CDR3 is given with its conserved first and last residue. Each record gives: V gene, CDR3 protein.

V: TRBV5-4
CDR3: CASSLKTGAGYEQYF

V: TRBV5-1
CDR3: CASSPDRANTEAFF

V: TRBV11-3
CDR3: CASSLTMGVGSYNEQFF

V: TRBV30
CDR3: CAWSAIGSQPQHF

V: TRBV27
CDR3: CASSFLFGGGSPGANVLTF

V: TRBV18
CDR3: CASSLSGENEQYF

V: TRBV5-1
CDR3: CASSLEVGTEAFF

V: TRBV30
CDR3: CAWSEQINQPQHF

V: TRBV14
CDR3: CATPGRAPGYTF

V: TRBV10-2
CDR3: CASTPEGLDRASLWGNTEAFF

V: TRBV2
CDR3: CASSRGGNYGYTF

V: TRBV7-9
CDR3: CASSLGLGAYEQYF

V: TRBV2
CDR3: CASTALEQYF

V: TRBV6-4
CDR3: CASPEEGSGSETQYF

V: TRBV28
CDR3: CASILSGGGGELFF

V: TRBV4-2
CDR3: CASSQASGTSTDTQYF

V: TRBV29-1
CDR3: CSVESPGYTF

V: TRBV5-4
CDR3: CASSVDTDTSPLHF

V: TRBV29-1
CDR3: CSAGAGWGMNTEAFF

V: TRBV27
CDR3: CASSYGSGAGSPLHF

V: TRBV7-9
CDR3: CASSPIGQPQETQYF

V: TRBV5-4
CDR3: CASSLEQGYEQYF

V: TRBV9
CDR3: CASSVGWGSGNTIYF

V: TRBV7-2
CDR3: CASSLRQGPQTQYF

V: TRBV30
CDR3: CAWSRSGGYEQYF

V: TRBV9
CDR3: CASSVAVGAAGYEQYF

V: TRBV7-2
CDR3: CASSLGLAGGWETQYF

V: TRBV6-5
CDR3: CASTRQGTNEKLFF

V: TRBV5-1
CDR3: CASRRGTQKQDTQYF

V: TRBV18
CDR3: CASSPPWTSGRGTDTQYF

V: TRBV9
CDR3: CASSAGSVTEAFF

V: TRBV7-2
CDR3: CASSSRQVSDTEAFF

V: TRBV5-1
CDR3: CASSLGQVGTQYF